These 7 T cell receptor beta chains share one sample of origin, sequenced in a study of T cell changes during pregnancy in multiple sclerosis. Here immunoSEQ multiplex PCR was the method, and the copy in TCRdb shows in-frame clones only, minus some. Of tens of thousands of clones listed, 90% to 95% are singletons. Sequenced material: CD8+ T cells from peripheral blood mononuclear cells, taken after pregnancy. These TCRs come from a female donor with multiple sclerosis, enrolled in a pregnancy study.

This clone showed up just a few times. The chain recombines TRBV29-1 with TRBJ2-7, with D possibly being TRBD2 (5 bases). Trimming stripped 0 bases from V and 1 base from J, with 13 bases between. The germline gives CDR1 SQVTM, CDR2 ANQGSEA. The CDR3 runs to 15 residues. The CDR3 loop is CSVEDRGSLSYEQYF. The DNA of the CDR3 is TGCAGCGTTGAAGATAGAGGGTCCCTGTCCTACGAGCAGTACTTC.

The chain is built from TRBV4-3 and TRBJ1-6; 7 nucleotides agree with TRBD1. Germline-derived CDR1 and CDR2 are LGHNA and YSLEER. Trimming at V came to 5 bases and at J to 10 bases, leaving 11 bases not matched to a gene. The CDR3 length is 15 residues. CDR3 protein: CASSVTGVVSSPLHF. The CDR3 DNA reads TGCGCCAGCAGCGTTACAGGGGTAGTAAGCTCACCCCTCCACTTT.

The chain employs TRBV7-6 and TRBJ2-3, with TRBD2 matching over 9 bases. CDR3 size: 15 residues. The V gene end was trimmed by 4 bases and the J gene end by 6 bases; junction bases not matched to a gene: 8. Germline CDR1 and CDR2: SGHVS and FNYEAQ. The CDR3 here is CASSSAGGPGDTQYF. DNA for the CDR3: TGTGCCAGCAGCTCCGCGGGGGGGCCGGGGGATACGCAGTATTTT.

The rearrangement uses TRBV29-1 and TRBJ1-1, with D possibly TRBD1 on 5 matching bases. CDR1 and CDR2 from the germline V gene are SQVTM and ANQGSEA. V was shortened by 3 bases and J by 8 bases, with 19 bases between the two germline ends. The CDR3 runs 14 residues. The DNA for the CDR3 is TGCAGCGTTGATGGGGAATTTGGGGGGAAGGAAGCTTTCTTT. Its translation is CSVDGEFGGKEAFF.

In regard to this clone: At one end the junction does not follow the germline gene, possibly because of a read error. The genes are TRBV18 and TRBJ1-1, with 11 bases identical to TRBD1. Germline V gene lookup returns CDR1 KGHSH and CDR2 LQKENI. This CDR3 has 15 residues. DNA of the CDR3: TGTGCCAGCTCATCACCCGGGACAGGGGGCACTGAAGCTTTCTTT. Encoded protein: CASSSPGTGGTEAFF.

The V call is TRBV28, the J call TRBJ1-5; TRBD1 matches at 9 bases. The CDR3 consists of 15 residues. Germline CDR1 is MDHEN and CDR2 is SYDVKM. V was pared by 2 bases and J by 6 bases, with 5 bases of the junction left unmatched. CDR3 in amino acids: CASSLGTGGGQPQHF. The CDR3 nucleotides read TGTGCCAGCAGTTTAGGAACAGGGGGCGGTCAGCCCCAGCATTTT.

The J gene is TRBJ1-1, the V gene TRBV4-2, with 7 bases fitting TRBD1. Germline CDR1 LGHNA, CDR2 YNFKEQ. V lost 1 base and J lost 3; bases outside the gene matches: 5. The CDR3 length is 15 residues. This chain's CDR3 is CASSQGQGLDTEAFF. CDR3 coding DNA: TGTGCCAGCAGCCAAGGACAGGGCCTGGACACTGAAGCTTTCTTT.